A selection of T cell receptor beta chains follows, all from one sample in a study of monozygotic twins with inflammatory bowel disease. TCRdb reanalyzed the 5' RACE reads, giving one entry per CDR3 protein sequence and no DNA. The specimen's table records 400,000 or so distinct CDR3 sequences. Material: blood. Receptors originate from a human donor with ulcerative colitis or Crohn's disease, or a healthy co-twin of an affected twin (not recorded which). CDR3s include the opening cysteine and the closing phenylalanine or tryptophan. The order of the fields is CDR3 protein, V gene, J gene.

CSVDRGRRNEQFF	TRBV29-1	TRBJ2-1
CASSFQVLNTEAFF	TRBV12-3/TRBV12-4	TRBJ1-1
CASSFLRAGLGQPQHF	TRBV7-2	TRBJ1-5
CASSVGAGANVLTF	TRBV9	TRBJ2-6
CASSDQGSYEQYF	TRBV2	TRBJ2-7
CASSLMAGSNQPQHF	TRBV27	TRBJ1-5
CASSFSVGELFF	TRBV12-3/TRBV12-4	TRBJ2-2
CASSLGTGGMNTEAFF	TRBV12-3/TRBV12-4	TRBJ1-1
CASSYQQGTNEKLFF	TRBV6-5	TRBJ1-4
CASRAGTVHEQYF	TRBV28	TRBJ2-7
CASNQAGELFF	TRBV2	TRBJ2-2
CASSLGTVANQPQHF	TRBV7-2	TRBJ1-5
CASSLGLANNEQFF	TRBV12-3/TRBV12-4	TRBJ2-1
CSAGTSGMRTDTQYF	TRBV20-1	TRBJ2-3
CASSSDSAMHRYTF	TRBV12-3/TRBV12-4	TRBJ1-2
CASSLALTGYTF	TRBV12-3/TRBV12-4	TRBJ1-2
CASSRKTSGVYNEQFF	TRBV3-1	TRBJ2-1
CASSTGIWVAFF	TRBV6-6	TRBJ1-1
CASSWTGLGETQYF	TRBV5-1	TRBJ2-5
CASSLGTSVFQETQYF	TRBV7-2	TRBJ2-5
CASSMDSSGNTIYF	TRBV12-3/TRBV12-4	TRBJ1-3
CASSQASSGGSMQQYF	TRBV3-1	TRBJ2-7
CASSRGRGDTQYF	TRBV18	TRBJ2-3
CASSFSGQGYTSGANVLTF	TRBV5-4	TRBJ2-6
CASSQDHEQFF	TRBV4-1	TRBJ2-1
CASSHSMGGGEAFF	TRBV4-1	TRBJ1-1
CSATGTSDYNEQFF	TRBV20-1	TRBJ2-1
CASSLDRAVYEQYF	TRBV7-2	TRBJ2-7
CASSLSGAGSGANVLTF	TRBV9	TRBJ2-6
CASSQVRGGTDTQYF	TRBV4-2	TRBJ2-3
CASTVAAFAEHEQFF	TRBV5-1	TRBJ2-1
CASSHPSGGKETQYF	TRBV3-1	TRBJ2-5
CSAETDSGGNTIYF	TRBV29-1	TRBJ1-3
CAISESMGQRNTEAFF	TRBV10-3	TRBJ1-1
CASSPRGGLEQYF	TRBV11-2	TRBJ2-7
CATSRDPRQGSHEQYF	TRBV15	TRBJ2-7
CSTRKGHPFESSYNEQFF	TRBV29-1	TRBJ2-1
CASSQEDQQFF	TRBV3-1	TRBJ2-1
CSARSSGGAGDNEQFF	TRBV20-1	TRBJ2-1
CASPGPTNLGTSGSYNEQFF	TRBV12-2	TRBJ2-1
CASSPPRMGTNEKLFF	TRBV28	TRBJ1-4
CASVQHGQGNYGYTF	TRBV19	TRBJ1-2
CASSFVGSGSFF	TRBV12-3/TRBV12-4	TRBJ1-1
CASSPGTISYEQYF	TRBV7-2	TRBJ2-7
CASSSWSVGDGYTF	TRBV7-2	TRBJ1-2
CASSLRLASDTQYF	TRBV5-1	TRBJ2-3
CASSVLLAGGILAKNIQYF	TRBV5-6	TRBJ2-4
CASQFLNTEAFF	TRBV11-2	TRBJ1-1
CSARDPQGLVLTF	TRBV20-1	TRBJ2-6
CARPSSNQPQHF	TRBV3-1	TRBJ1-5
CASSEAVAYEQYF	TRBV6-1	TRBJ2-7
CASSLGITADDNEQFF	TRBV28	TRBJ2-1
CASSLGIGIMNTEAFF	TRBV7-2	TRBJ1-1
CASSYSFPPTGYTDTQYF	TRBV6-5	TRBJ2-3
CASNPGTGGTGELFF	TRBV5-1	TRBJ2-2